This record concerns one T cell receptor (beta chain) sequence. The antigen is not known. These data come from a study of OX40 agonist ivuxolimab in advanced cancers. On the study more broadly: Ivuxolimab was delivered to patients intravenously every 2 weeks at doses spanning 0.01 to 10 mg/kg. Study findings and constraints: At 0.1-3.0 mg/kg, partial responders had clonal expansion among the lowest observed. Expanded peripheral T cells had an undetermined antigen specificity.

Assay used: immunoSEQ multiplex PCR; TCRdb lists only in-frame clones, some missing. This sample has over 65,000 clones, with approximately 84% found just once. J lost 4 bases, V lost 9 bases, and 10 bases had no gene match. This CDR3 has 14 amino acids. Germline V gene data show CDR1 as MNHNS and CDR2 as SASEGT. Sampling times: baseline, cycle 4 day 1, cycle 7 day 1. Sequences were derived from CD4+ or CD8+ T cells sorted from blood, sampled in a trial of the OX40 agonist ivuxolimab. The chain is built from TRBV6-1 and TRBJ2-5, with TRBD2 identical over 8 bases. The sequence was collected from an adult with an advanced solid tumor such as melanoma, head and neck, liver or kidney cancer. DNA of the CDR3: TGTGCCAGTAGGACTAGCATAATCGTAGAGACCCAGTACTTC. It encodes CASRTSIIVETQYF.